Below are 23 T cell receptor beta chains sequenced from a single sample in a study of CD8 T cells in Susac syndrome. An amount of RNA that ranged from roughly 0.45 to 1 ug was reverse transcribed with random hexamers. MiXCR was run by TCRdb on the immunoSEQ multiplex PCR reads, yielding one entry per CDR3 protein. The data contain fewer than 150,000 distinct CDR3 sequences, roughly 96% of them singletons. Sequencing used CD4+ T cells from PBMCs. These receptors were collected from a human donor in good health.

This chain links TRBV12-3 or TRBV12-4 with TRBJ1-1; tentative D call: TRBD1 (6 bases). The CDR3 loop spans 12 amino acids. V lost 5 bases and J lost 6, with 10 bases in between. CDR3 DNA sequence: TGTGCCAGCAGTCTTGGACAGCCTGAAGCTTTCTTT. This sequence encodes CASSLGQPEAFF.

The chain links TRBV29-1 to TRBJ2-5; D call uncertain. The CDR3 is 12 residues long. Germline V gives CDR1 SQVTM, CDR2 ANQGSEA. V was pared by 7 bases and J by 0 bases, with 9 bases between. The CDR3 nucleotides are TGCAGCGCACAACCCTACCAAGAGACCCAGTACTTC. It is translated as CSAQPYQETQYF.

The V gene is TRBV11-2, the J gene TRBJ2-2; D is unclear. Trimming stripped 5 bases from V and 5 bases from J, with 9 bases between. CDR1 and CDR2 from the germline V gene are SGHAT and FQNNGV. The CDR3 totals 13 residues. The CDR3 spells CASSPRVTGELFF. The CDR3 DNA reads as TGTGCCAGCAGCCCTAGGGTGACCGGGGAGCTGTTTTTT.

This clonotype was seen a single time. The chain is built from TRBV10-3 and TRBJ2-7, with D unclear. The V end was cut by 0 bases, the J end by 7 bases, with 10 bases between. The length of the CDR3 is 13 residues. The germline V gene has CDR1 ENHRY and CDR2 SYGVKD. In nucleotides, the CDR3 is TGTGCCATCAGTGAGTCGGGCAGTGGGGAGCAGTACTTC. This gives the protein CAISESGSGEQYF.

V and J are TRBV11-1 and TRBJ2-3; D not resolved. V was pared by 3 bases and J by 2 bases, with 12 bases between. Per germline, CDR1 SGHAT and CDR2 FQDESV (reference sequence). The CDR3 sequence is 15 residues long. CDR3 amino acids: CASSLDFRLTDTQYF. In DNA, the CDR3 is TGTGCCAGCAGCTTGGATTTTCGCCTCACAGATACGCAGTATTTT.

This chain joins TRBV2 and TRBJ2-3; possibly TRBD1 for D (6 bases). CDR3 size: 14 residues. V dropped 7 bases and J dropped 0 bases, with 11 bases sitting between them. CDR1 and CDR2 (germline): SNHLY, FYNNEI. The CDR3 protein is CASKGVLSTDTQYF. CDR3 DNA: TGTGCCAGCAAGGGGGTATTAAGCACAGATACGCAGTATTTT. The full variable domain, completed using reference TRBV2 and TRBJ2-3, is EPEVTQTPSHQVTQMGQEVILRCVPISNHLYFYWYRQILGQKVEFLVSFYNNEISEKSEIFDDQFSVERPDGSNFTLKIRSTKLEDSAMYFCASKGVLSTDTQYFGPGTRLTVL.

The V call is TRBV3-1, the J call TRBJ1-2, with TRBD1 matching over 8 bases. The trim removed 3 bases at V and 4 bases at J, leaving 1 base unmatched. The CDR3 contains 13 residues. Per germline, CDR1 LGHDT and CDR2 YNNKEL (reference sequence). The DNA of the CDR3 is TGTGCCAGCAGCCAGACAGGGGTCTATGGCTACACCTTC. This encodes CASSQTGVYGYTF.

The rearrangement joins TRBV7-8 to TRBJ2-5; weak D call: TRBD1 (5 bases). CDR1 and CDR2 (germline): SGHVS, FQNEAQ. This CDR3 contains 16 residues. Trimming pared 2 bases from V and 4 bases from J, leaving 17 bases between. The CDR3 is CASSLSLFRGTETQYF. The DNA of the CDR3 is TGTGCCAGCAGCTTAAGCCTTTTTAGGGGCACAGAGACCCAGTACTTC.

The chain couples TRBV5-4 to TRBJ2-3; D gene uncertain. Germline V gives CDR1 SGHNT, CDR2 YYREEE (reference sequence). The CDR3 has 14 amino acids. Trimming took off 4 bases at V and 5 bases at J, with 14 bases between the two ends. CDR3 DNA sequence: TGTGCCAGCAGCCCGCGAATCACGGGAGATACGCAGTATTTT. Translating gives CASSPRITGDTQYF.

The CDR3 nucleotides read TGTGCCAGCAGTCTGAGGACAGGGTTCTACGAGCAGTACTTC. Its translation: CASSLRTGFYEQYF. V and J are TRBV6-5 and TRBJ2-7, with 8 bases fitting TRBD1. This CDR3 contains 14 residues. Germline V gives CDR1 MNHEY, CDR2 SVGAGI. Trimming removed 5 bases from V and 3 bases from J; junction bases left unmatched: 6.

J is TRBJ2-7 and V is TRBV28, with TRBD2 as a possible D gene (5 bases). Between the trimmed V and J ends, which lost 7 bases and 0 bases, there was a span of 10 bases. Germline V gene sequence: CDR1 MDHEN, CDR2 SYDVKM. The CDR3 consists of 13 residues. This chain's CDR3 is CASTQGSSYEQYF. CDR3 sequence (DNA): TGTGCCAGCACCCAAGGGAGCTCCTACGAGCAGTACTTC.

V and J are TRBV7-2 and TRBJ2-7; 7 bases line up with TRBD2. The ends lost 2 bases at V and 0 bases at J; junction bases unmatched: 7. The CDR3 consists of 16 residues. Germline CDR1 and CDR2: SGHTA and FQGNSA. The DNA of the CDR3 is TGTGCCAGCAGCTTAAAGGCTAGCGGTAGCTCCTACGAGCAGTACTTC. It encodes CASSLKASGSSYEQYF.

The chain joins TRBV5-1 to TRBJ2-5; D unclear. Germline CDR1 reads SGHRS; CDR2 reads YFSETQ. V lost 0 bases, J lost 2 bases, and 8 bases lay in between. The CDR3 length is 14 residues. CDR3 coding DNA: TGCGCCAGCAGCTTGGATGTGGAACAAGAGACCCAGTACTTC. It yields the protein CASSLDVEQETQYF.

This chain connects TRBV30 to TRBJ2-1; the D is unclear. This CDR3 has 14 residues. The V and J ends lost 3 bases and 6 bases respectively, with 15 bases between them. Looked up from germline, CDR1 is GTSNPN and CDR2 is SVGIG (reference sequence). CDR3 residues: CAWRGGLRANEQFF. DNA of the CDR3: TGTGCCTGGAGGGGCGGTTTAAGGGCCAATGAGCAGTTCTTC.

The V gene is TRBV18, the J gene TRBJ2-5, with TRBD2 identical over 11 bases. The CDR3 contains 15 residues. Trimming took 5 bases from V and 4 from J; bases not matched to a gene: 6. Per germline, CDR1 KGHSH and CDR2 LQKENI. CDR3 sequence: CASSSSSGRLETQYF. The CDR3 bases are TGTGCCAGCTCATCCTCTAGCGGGAGGTTAGAGACCCAGTACTTC.

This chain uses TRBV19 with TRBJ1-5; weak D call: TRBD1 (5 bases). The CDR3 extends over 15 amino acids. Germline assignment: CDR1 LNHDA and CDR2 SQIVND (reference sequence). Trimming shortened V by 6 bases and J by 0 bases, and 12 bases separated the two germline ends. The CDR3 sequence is CASSHRDVSNQPQHF. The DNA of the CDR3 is TGTGCCAGTAGCCACCGGGACGTTAGCAATCAGCCCCAGCATTTT.

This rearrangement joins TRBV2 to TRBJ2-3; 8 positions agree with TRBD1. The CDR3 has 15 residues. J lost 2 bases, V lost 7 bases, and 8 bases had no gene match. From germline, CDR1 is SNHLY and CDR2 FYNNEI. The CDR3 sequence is CASKGRGLNTDTQYF. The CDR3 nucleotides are TGTGCCAGCAAGGGCAGGGGGCTAAACACAGATACGCAGTATTTT.

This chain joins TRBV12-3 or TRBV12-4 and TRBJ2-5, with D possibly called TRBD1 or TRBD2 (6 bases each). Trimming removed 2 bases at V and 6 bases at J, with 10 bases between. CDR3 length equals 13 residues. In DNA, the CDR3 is TGTGCCAGCAGTTTATCTGGGGGGCAGACCCAGTACTTC. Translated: CASSLSGGQTQYF.

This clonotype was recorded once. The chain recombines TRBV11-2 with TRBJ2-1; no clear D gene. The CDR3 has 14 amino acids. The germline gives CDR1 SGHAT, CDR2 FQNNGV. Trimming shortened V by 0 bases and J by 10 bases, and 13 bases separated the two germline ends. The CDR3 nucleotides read TGTGCCAGCAGCTTAGATCTTCCCGTGCTGGAGCAGTTCTTC. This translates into CASSLDLPVLEQFF.

The CDR3 DNA reads TGTGCCAGCAGCATCACTAGCGGGAGTAGCTCAGATACGCAGTATTTT. It yields the protein CASSITSGSSSDTQYF. The chain links TRBV7-9 to TRBJ2-3, with TRBD2 matching over 11 bases. The V and J ends lost 5 bases and 4 bases, in that order; junction bases with no gene match: 8. The length of the CDR3 is 16 residues. Germline V lookup: CDR1 SEHNR, CDR2 FQNEAQ (reference sequence).

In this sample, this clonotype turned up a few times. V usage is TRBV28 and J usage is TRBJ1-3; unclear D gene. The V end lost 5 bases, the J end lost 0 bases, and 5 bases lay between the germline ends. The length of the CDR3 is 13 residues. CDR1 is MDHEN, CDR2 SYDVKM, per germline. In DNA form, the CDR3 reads TGTGCCAGCAGTCAGTACTCTGGAAACACCATATATTTT. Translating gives CASSQYSGNTIYF. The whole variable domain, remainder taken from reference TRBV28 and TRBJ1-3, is DVKVTQSSRYLVKRTGEKVFLECVQDMDHENMFWYRQDPGLGLRLIYFSYDVKMKEKGDIPEGYSVSREKKERFSLILESASTNQTSMYLCASSQYSGNTIYFGEGSWLTVV.

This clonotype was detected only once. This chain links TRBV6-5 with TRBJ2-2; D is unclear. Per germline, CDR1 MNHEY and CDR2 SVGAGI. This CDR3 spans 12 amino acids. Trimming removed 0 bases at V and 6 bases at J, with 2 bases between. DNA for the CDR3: TGTGCCAGCAGTTACTCTCCCGGGGAGCTGTTTTTT. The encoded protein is CASSYSPGELFF.

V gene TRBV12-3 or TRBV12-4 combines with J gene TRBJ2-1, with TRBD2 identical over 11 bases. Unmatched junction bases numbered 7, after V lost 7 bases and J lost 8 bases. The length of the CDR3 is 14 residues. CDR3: CASKVAGGLDEQFF. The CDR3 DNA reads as TGTGCCAGCAAAGTAGCGGGAGGGCTCGATGAGCAGTTCTTC.